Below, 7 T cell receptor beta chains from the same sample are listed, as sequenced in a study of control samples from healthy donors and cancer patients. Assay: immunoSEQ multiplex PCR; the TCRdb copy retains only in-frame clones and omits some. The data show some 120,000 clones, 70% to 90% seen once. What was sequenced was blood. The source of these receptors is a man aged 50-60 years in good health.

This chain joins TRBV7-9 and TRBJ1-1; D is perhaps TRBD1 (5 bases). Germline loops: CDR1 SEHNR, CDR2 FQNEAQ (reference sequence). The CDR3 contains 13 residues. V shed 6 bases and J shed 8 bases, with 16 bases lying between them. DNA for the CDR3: TGTGCCAGCAGTTTATCGTCTGGGGGGGAAGCTTTCTTT. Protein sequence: CASSLSSGGEAFF.

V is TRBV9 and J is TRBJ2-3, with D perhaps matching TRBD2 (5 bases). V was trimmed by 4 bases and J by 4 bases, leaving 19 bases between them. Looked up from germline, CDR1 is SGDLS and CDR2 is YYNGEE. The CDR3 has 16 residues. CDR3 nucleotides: TGTGCCAGCAGCCCCCGGCACGGCGGGCTCGCAGATACGCAGTATTTT. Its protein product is CASSPRHGGLADTQYF.

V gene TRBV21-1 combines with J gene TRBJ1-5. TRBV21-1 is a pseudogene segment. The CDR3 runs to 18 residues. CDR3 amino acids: CASSTPKGVGYSNQPQHF. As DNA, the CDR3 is TGTGCCAGCAGCACGCCGAAGGGCGTCGGGTATAGCAATCAGCCCCAGCATTTT.

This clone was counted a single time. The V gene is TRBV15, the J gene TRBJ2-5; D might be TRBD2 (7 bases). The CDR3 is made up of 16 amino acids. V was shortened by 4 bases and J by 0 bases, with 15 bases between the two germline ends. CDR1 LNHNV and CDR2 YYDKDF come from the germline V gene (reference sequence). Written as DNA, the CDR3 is TGTGCCACCAGCAAAAAAGGGGGGGACTACCAAGAGACCCAGTACTTC. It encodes CATSKKGGDYQETQYF.

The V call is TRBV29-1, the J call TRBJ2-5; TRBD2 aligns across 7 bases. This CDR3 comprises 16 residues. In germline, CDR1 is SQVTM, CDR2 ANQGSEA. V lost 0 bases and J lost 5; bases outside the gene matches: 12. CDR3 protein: CSVEDLERGVLETQYF. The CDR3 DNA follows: TGCAGCGTTGAAGATCTTGAGCGGGGCGTGTTGGAGACCCAGTACTTC.

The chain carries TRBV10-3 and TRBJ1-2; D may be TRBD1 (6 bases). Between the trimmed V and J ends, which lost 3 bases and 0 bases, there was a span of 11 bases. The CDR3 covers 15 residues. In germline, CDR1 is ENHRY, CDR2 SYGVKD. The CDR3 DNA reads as TGTGCCATCAGTGATTTGGGGGGCTCTAACTATGGCTACACCTTC. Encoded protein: CAISDLGGSNYGYTF.

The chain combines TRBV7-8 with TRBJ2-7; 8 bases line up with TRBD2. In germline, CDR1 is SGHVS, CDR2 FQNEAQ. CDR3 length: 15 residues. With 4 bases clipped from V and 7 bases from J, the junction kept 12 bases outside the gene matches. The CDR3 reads CASSSKTGGPIEQYF. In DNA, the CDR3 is TGTGCCAGCAGCTCGAAAACGGGGGGGCCGATAGAGCAGTACTTC.